Shown below are 16 T cell receptor beta chains from a single sample sequenced in a study of Ad26.COV2.S vaccination and SARS-CoV-2 variants. Generated by immunoSEQ multiplex PCR, the TCRdb table keeps only in-frame clones and is missing some. This sample carries roughly 320,000 clones, just over 85% of them seen once, and the ten largest clones take more than 1.5%. Treatment here: around 19 received Ad26.COV2.S at low or high dose, single or two shots; 5 received placebo; per-sample allocation not given. Sampling took place 63 days after the first vaccine or placebo injection. The sample here was peripheral blood, taken in a trial of Ad26.COV2.S vaccine versus placebo. The receptors were sampled from a person aged 18-60 years who received the Ad26.COV2.S COVID-19 vaccine or a placebo.

The chain has TRBV7-2 and TRBJ2-5, with 9 bases lining up with TRBD2. There are 15 residues in the CDR3. Germline CDR1 reads SGHTA; CDR2 reads FQGNSA. V lost 1 base, J lost 5 bases, and 5 bases stayed unmatched. The CDR3 here is CASSLGWTSVETQYF. As DNA, the CDR3 is TGTGCCAGCAGCTTAGGGTGGACTAGCGTGGAGACCCAGTACTTC. Combining the CDR3 with reference TRBV7-2 and TRBJ2-5 gives the whole variable domain GAGVSQSPSNKVTEKGKDVELRCDPISGHTALYWYRQSLGQGLEFLIYFQGNSAPDKSGLPSDRFSAERTGGSVSTLTIQRTQQEDSAVYLCASSLGWTSVETQYFGPGTRLLVL.

The chain links TRBV6-5 to TRBJ2-1, with D possibly TRBD1 on 5 matching bases. The V and J ends lost 2 bases and 9 bases respectively, with 11 bases between them. Germline-derived CDR1 and CDR2 are MNHEY and SVGAGI. This CDR3 is 13 amino acids long. In DNA form, the CDR3 reads TGTGCCAGCAGTTACAGGCAGGGCGGTGAGCAGTTCTTC. Protein product: CASSYRQGGEQFF.

Remarks on this clone: Other DNA sequences in the same sample also yield this CDR3. The rearrangement links TRBV9 to TRBJ1-5; weak D call: TRBD1 (5 bases). The V end was cut by 2 bases, the J end by 0 bases, with 9 bases between. Per germline, CDR1 SGDLS and CDR2 YYNGEE. The CDR3 sequence is 15 residues long. CDR3 in amino acids: CASSVGGYSNQPQHF. The CDR3 region has the DNA TGTGCCAGCAGCGTCGGGGGTTATAGCAATCAGCCCCAGCATTTT.

Comments on this clone: Because the CDR3's place on the DNA is in doubt, the DNA is left out and the CDR3 is given as listed by TCRdb. The V gene is TRBV4-1, the J gene TRBJ2-1; the table's D call, TRBD2, was not checked against the DNA. Per germline, CDR1 MGHRA and CDR2 YSYEKL. The CDR3 has 17 amino acids, counting both end residues. CDR3 amino acids: CASSQDSVRGLPYEQFF.

This sequence joins TRBV7-2 and TRBJ1-3, with TRBD1 as a possible D gene (6 bases). The CDR3 consists of 14 residues. V was cut by 9 bases and J by 0 bases, with 12 bases left in between. Per germline, CDR1 SGHTA and CDR2 FQGNSA. DNA for the CDR3: TGTGCCAGTCGTTCAGGGGCCTCTGGAAACACCATATATTTT. It translates to CASRSGASGNTIYF. The whole variable domain, remainder taken from reference TRBV7-2 and TRBJ1-3, is GAGVSQSPSNKVTEKGKDVELRCDPISGHTALYWYRQSLGQGLEFLIYFQGNSAPDKSGLPSDRFSAERTGGSVSTLTIQRTQQEDSAVYLCASRSGASGNTIYFGEGSWLTVV.

The gene calls are TRBV10-3 and TRBJ1-5; D perhaps matches TRBD1 (5 bases). Germline assignment: CDR1 ENHRY and CDR2 SYGVKD. The CDR3 is 14 residues long. The V end was cut by 2 bases, the J end by 6 bases, with 11 bases between. DNA for the CDR3: TGTGCCATCAGTGAGGCGGCAGGGCTTCAGCCCCAGCATTTT. Amino acid sequence: CAISEAAGLQPQHF.

This chain uses TRBV19 with TRBJ1-5, with a possible D match to TRBD1 (6 bases). Trimming removed 5 bases from V and 5 bases from J, with 10 bases in between. The germline CDR1 and CDR2 sequences are LNHDA and SQIVND (reference sequence). The CDR3 has 13 amino acids. The CDR3 loop is CASSRQVYQPQHF. CDR3 nucleotide sequence: TGTGCCAGTAGTCGACAGGTCTATCAGCCCCAGCATTTT.

The rearrangement links TRBV6-5 to TRBJ2-7; D is uncertain. Germline V gives CDR1 MNHEY, CDR2 SVGAGI. The CDR3 runs to 12 residues. Trimming took off 7 bases at V and 1 base at J, with 8 bases between the two ends. For the CDR3, the DNA is TGTGCCAGCACGGGCTTTTCCTACGAGCAGTACTTC. Protein: CASTGFSYEQYF.

The chain is built from TRBV5-1 and TRBJ1-1, with a possible D match to TRBD1 (6 bases). The V end lost 0 bases, the J end lost 1 base, and 10 bases lay between the germline ends. There are 15 residues in the CDR3. Germline V gene lookup returns CDR1 SGHRS and CDR2 YFSETQ. CDR3 protein: CASSLDGGRNTEAFF. The CDR3 DNA follows: TGCGCCAGCAGCTTGGATGGGGGCAGGAACACTGAAGCTTTCTTT.

The chain joins TRBV6-7 to TRBJ1-6; D gene unclear. TRBV6-7 is reported as an ORF; its role is uncertain. The CDR3 is made up of 18 amino acids. V lost 2 bases to trimming and J lost 0 bases, with 14 bases between them. The CDR3 protein is CASSYGQIESSYNSPLHF. The CDR3 DNA sequence: TGTGCCAGCAGTTACGGTCAGATAGAGAGCTCCTATAATTCACCCCTCCACTTT.

The CDR3 loop reads CASSYSRGQETQYF. Written as DNA, the CDR3 is TGTGCCAGCAGTTACTCACGGGGGCAAGAGACCCAGTACTTC. The chain combines TRBV6-6 with TRBJ2-5, with D tentatively TRBD2 (6 bases). CDR3 size: 14 residues. Trimming removed 0 bases from V and 2 bases from J, with 7 bases in between. Germline V gene sequence: CDR1 MNHNY, CDR2 SVGAGI (reference sequence).

The rearrangement joins TRBV6-6 to TRBJ2-2; D unclear. Germline assignment: CDR1 MNHNY and CDR2 SVGAGI (reference sequence). V was trimmed by 6 bases and J by 3 bases, leaving 8 bases between them. This CDR3 comprises 13 residues. CDR3 DNA: TGTGCCAGCAGCCCAGAGTACACCGGGGAGCTGTTTTTT. Encoded protein: CASSPEYTGELFF.

The chain joins TRBV11-2 to TRBJ2-7; D not certain. CDR3 length equals 13 residues. Germline assignment: CDR1 SGHAT and CDR2 FQNNGV. V gave up 4 bases and J gave up 2 bases, with 9 bases separating them. The CDR3 reads CASSWTGTYEQYF. CDR3 coding DNA: TGTGCCAGCAGCTGGACGGGCACCTACGAGCAGTACTTC.

The chain is built from TRBV5-1 and TRBJ1-3, with D unresolved. The CDR3 is 15 amino acids. The germline CDR1 and CDR2 sequences are SGHRS and YFSETQ. Trimming removed 2 bases from V and 4 bases from J, with 13 bases in between. The CDR3 spells CASSLDYSSGNTIYF. The CDR3 bases are TGCGCCAGCAGCTTAGACTACTCGTCCGGAAACACCATATATTTT.

This sequence joins TRBV2 and TRBJ2-7; D might be TRBD2 (5 bases). The CDR3 consists of 15 residues. Looked up from germline, CDR1 is SNHLY and CDR2 is FYNNEI. Trimming stripped 2 bases from V and 5 bases from J, with 16 bases between. CDR3 bases: TGTGCCAGCAGTGAACGGGGTGCTTATCGCAACGAGCAGTACTTC. Translation: CASSERGAYRNEQYF.

The table lists this clone with a count of one. The V call is TRBV4-1, the J call TRBJ2-7; the match to TRBD1 covers 9 bases. V shed 3 bases and J 0 bases; nucleotides not matched to a gene: 9. This CDR3 has 17 residues. Germline CDR1 and CDR2: MGHRA and YSYEKL. CDR3 in DNA: TGCGCCAGCAGCCAGATAGAAAGGGGACAGGGCTCCTACGAGCAGTACTTC. It specifies CASSQIERGQGSYEQYF.